This T cell receptor (beta chain) was sequenced during a study of radiotherapy plus CTLA-4 blockade in lung cancer. Overall study context: Of the patients, 15% to 20% showed objective responses and around 32% attained disease control.

Concerning this clone: As yet, its antigen is unknown.

The CDR3 runs to 15 residues. CDR1 is MNHEY and CDR2 is SVGAGI in the germline V gene. V gave up 6 bases and J gave up 0 bases; unmatched junction bases: 5. Assay: immunoSEQ multiplex PCR; the TCRdb copy retains only in-frame clones and omits some. The sample yields approximately 52,000 clones, 60% to 80% seen once. Broader study findings: Radiotherapy was combined with ipilimumab, and tumor-derived TCR clones then expanded in blood. Reportedly, early blood T cell clone dynamics best predicted response, with interferon-beta.

Treatment of patients with chemo-refractory metastatic non-small-cell lung cancer consisted of focal radiation plus CTLA-4 blockade with ipilimumab. V and J are TRBV6-5 and TRBJ2-3; 8 nucleotides agree with TRBD1. The sample here was peripheral blood, taken from a patient treated with radiotherapy plus ipilimumab. The clonotype comes from a human donor with non-small cell lung cancer whose response to radiotherapy plus ipilimumab could not be evaluated. CDR3 in DNA: TGTGCCAGCAGGCGGGACAGGTTAAGCACAGATACGCAGTATTTT. The encoded protein is CASRRDRLSTDTQYF.